This T cell receptor beta chain was sequenced during a study of human T cells and chemical hapten exposure. This clonotype was observed a handful of times. As handled by the study authors: TCR counts had a median of approximately 87,000 per sample and spanned roughly 20,000 to 750,000. TCRdb independently ran MiXCR on the RACE reads; one entry per CDR3 protein. The V and J calls here are based on TCRdb, not the publication. The sample shows just over 70,000 distinct CDR3 sequences, 8.5% to 14% of them seen only once. The time point denotes: patch test 3, about 24 weeks after DPC sensitization. As for treatment: therapeutic diphenylcyclopropenone sensitization with weekly scalp DPC. Ahead of each patch test application, blood was drawn. Someone pulled total RNA out of unfractionated whole blood. This CDR3 contains 11 residues. Trimming cost V 3 bases and J 8 bases, with 7 bases left between them.

The TCR comes from a woman aged 45-60 years with alopecia areata. Some clones in this sample may be carry-over from other donors' samples. Sample: whole blood, taken in connection with sensitization to the hapten diphenylcyclopropenone (DPC). This chain uses TRBV12-3 or TRBV12-4 with TRBJ1-2; no definite D call. Here the CDR3 DNA reads TGTGCCAGCAGTTTGCGGGAGGGCTACACCTTC. It encodes CASSLREGYTF.